Included here is one TCR beta chain sequence, with context. Antigen specificity is unknown. V dropped 7 bases and J dropped 0 bases, with 13 bases sitting between them. This CDR3 comprises 15 residues. The germline V gene encodes CDR1 MNHEY and CDR2 SVGEGT. One entry per CDR3 protein results from TCRdb running MiXCR on the reads. Of some 920,000 distinct CDR3 sequences in the sample, about a third are singletons; the top ten hold 13%. This sample stems from a study of T cell repertoires in cytomegalovirus infection. Points from the study as a whole: It was HLA-C-restricted CMV-specific TCR beta clonotypes that dominated the response ex vivo.

The receptor was derived from a human donor in good health (CMV status not recorded). Some clones in this sample may be carry-over from other donors' samples. The starting material was cultured CD8+ T cells from PBMCs, obtained from culture after CMV antigen stimulation. The V gene is TRBV6-2 or TRBV6-3, the J gene TRBJ2-1, with D possibly being TRBD2 (6 bases). The CDR3 spells CASTNGGISYNEQFF. CDR3 coding DNA: TGTGCCAGCACTAATGGGGGGATCTCCTACAATGAGCAGTTCTTC.